The rows below give T cell receptor beta chains drawn from one sample of a study of T cells in localized non-small cell lung cancer. The assay was immunoSEQ multiplex PCR, and TCRdb's table has in-frame clones only and misses some. The table records approximately 54,000 clones, under 85% of them present only once. Sample: peripheral blood, taken before any cancer treatment. These receptors all come from a female donor aged 60 or older with stage II squamous cell lung carcinoma. Both conserved end residues are part of each CDR3. A D gene is named only where the DNA matches it firmly. Part of the rows lack a size; the others show once, few, many or a class for expanded clones.

J gene: TRBJ1-1
V gene: TRBV19
clone size: NA
D gene: TRBD1
CDR3 protein: CASSDRGPTEAFF
CDR3 DNA: TGTGCCAGTAGTGACAGGGGGCCCACTGAAGCTTTCTTT

J gene: TRBJ1-2
V gene: TRBV4-1
clone size: NA
D gene: NA
CDR3 protein: CASSPRNREGTNYGYTF
CDR3 DNA: TGCGCCAGCAGCCCTCGGAACAGGGAGGGAACCAACTATGGCTACACCTTC

J gene: TRBJ1-1
V gene: TRBV5-8
clone size: NA
D gene: NA
CDR3 protein: CASSSGTPLKNTEAFF
CDR3 DNA: TGTGCCAGCAGCTCCGGGACACCTCTTAAGAACACTGAAGCTTTCTTT

J gene: TRBJ2-1
V gene: TRBV5-1
clone size: NA
D gene: TRBD1
CDR3 protein: CASSLTGAGQFF
CDR3 DNA: TGCGCCAGCAGCTTGACAGGGGCGGGCCAGTTCTTC

J gene: TRBJ2-1
V gene: TRBV9
clone size: NA
D gene: NA
CDR3 protein: CASSPFAGGGLYEQFF
CDR3 DNA: TGTGCCAGCAGCCCCTTCGCCGGCGGGGGCCTTTATGAGCAGTTCTTC

J gene: TRBJ2-7
V gene: TRBV6-5
clone size: NA
D gene: TRBD2
CDR3 protein: CASSYGGTSGREQYF
CDR3 DNA: TGTGCCAGCAGTTACGGAGGGACTAGCGGACGGGAGCAGTACTTC

J gene: TRBJ2-3
V gene: TRBV2
clone size: NA
D gene: TRBD2
CDR3 protein: CASSDPSSGGADTQYF
CDR3 DNA: TGTGCCAGCAGTGACCCGTCTAGCGGGGGCGCAGATACGCAGTATTTT

J gene: TRBJ1-2
V gene: TRBV6-6
clone size: once
D gene: NA
CDR3 protein: CASSYGQGDGYTF
CDR3 DNA: TGTGCCAGCAGTTACGGGCAGGGAGATGGCTACACCTTC

J gene: TRBJ2-1
V gene: TRBV2
clone size: NA
D gene: NA
CDR3 protein: CASSNLAGGARNEQFF
CDR3 DNA: TGTGCCAGCAGTAACTTAGCTGGGGGGGCGAGAAATGAGCAGTTCTTC

J gene: TRBJ2-4
V gene: TRBV5-1
clone size: NA
D gene: TRBD1
CDR3 protein: CASSLAPGTGERATKNIQYF
CDR3 DNA: TGCGCCAGCAGCTTGGCGCCAGGGACAGGGGAGCGGGCGACCAAAAACATTCAGTACTTC

J gene: TRBJ1-5
V gene: TRBV4-1
clone size: NA
D gene: TRBD1
CDR3 protein: CASSQDPPGGSYNQPQHF
CDR3 DNA: TGCGCCAGCAGCCAAGATCCCCCAGGGGGTTCGTATAATCAGCCCCAGCATTTT

J gene: TRBJ1-5
V gene: TRBV27
clone size: NA
D gene: NA
CDR3 protein: CASSFDSNQPQHF
CDR3 DNA: TGTGCCAGCAGTTTTGACAGCAATCAGCCCCAGCATTTT

J gene: TRBJ1-5
V gene: TRBV5-1
clone size: NA
D gene: NA
CDR3 protein: CASSLGGLGQPQHF
CDR3 DNA: TGCGCCAGCAGCCTTGGAGGGCTCGGTCAGCCCCAGCATTTT

J gene: TRBJ1-5
V gene: TRBV6-5
clone size: few
D gene: TRBD1
CDR3 protein: CASSPSGGAGQPQHF
CDR3 DNA: TGTGCCAGCAGTCCTTCAGGGGGCGCTGGGCAGCCCCAGCATTTT

J gene: TRBJ1-2
V gene: TRBV6-5
clone size: once
D gene: NA
CDR3 protein: CASMRGTTRSYTF
CDR3 DNA: TGTGCCAGCATGAGGGGGACGACCAGGAGCTACACCTTC

J gene: TRBJ1-5
V gene: TRBV4-2
clone size: NA
D gene: NA
CDR3 protein: CASSQVGAGAQPQHF
CDR3 DNA: TGTGCCAGCAGCCAAGTGGGGGCCGGAGCGCAGCCCCAGCATTTT

J gene: TRBJ1-1
V gene: TRBV7-2
clone size: NA
D gene: NA
CDR3 protein: CASREDGGHTEAFF
CDR3 DNA: TGTGCCAGCAGGGAGGATGGGGGGCACACTGAAGCTTTCTTT

J gene: TRBJ2-2
V gene: TRBV19
clone size: few
D gene: TRBD2
CDR3 protein: CASSIDLRGRAGELFF
CDR3 DNA: TGTGCCAGTAGTATAGATCTTAGAGGGAGGGCCGGGGAGCTGTTTTTT

J gene: TRBJ2-5
V gene: TRBV19
clone size: NA
D gene: TRBD1
CDR3 protein: CASSIPGQGYQETQYF
CDR3 DNA: TGTGCCAGTAGTATTCCGGGACAGGGGTACCAAGAGACCCAGTACTTC

J gene: TRBJ2-5
V gene: TRBV7-2
clone size: NA
D gene: NA
CDR3 protein: CASSQGPPRETQYF
CDR3 DNA: TGTGCCAGCAGCCAAGGGCCCCCGAGAGAGACCCAGTACTTC

J gene: TRBJ2-1
V gene: TRBV7-2
clone size: NA
D gene: NA
CDR3 protein: CASSLVGGRTYNEQFF
CDR3 DNA: TGTGCCAGCAGCTTAGTGGGGGGTCGAACCTACAATGAGCAGTTCTTC

J gene: TRBJ1-3
V gene: TRBV9
clone size: NA
D gene: NA
CDR3 protein: CASSRTASSGNTIYF
CDR3 DNA: TGTGCCAGCAGCCGGACAGCGAGCTCTGGAAACACCATATATTTT

J gene: TRBJ1-1
V gene: TRBV29-1
clone size: NA
D gene: NA
CDR3 protein: CSVELLEGGLRTEAFF
CDR3 DNA: TGCAGCGTTGAGCTCCTAGAGGGAGGGCTAAGGACTGAAGCTTTCTTT

J gene: TRBJ1-1
V gene: TRBV7-2
clone size: NA
D gene: NA
CDR3 protein: CASSLSMNTEAFF
CDR3 DNA: TGTGCCAGCAGCTTATCCATGAACACTGAAGCTTTCTTT

J gene: TRBJ2-3
V gene: TRBV13
clone size: NA
D gene: NA
CDR3 protein: CASSDPRDSTDTQYF
CDR3 DNA: TGTGCCAGCAGCGACCCTCGGGACAGCACAGATACGCAGTATTTT

J gene: TRBJ2-2
V gene: TRBV5-1
clone size: NA
D gene: NA
CDR3 protein: CASSLDRRRALGTGELFF
CDR3 DNA: TGCGCCAGCAGCTTGGACCGGCGGCGGGCGCTGGGCACCGGGGAGCTGTTTTTT

J gene: TRBJ2-3
V gene: TRBV6-5
clone size: NA
D gene: NA
CDR3 protein: CASSYGDSRITQYF
CDR3 DNA: TGTGCCAGCAGTTACGGGGACTCCCGTATAACGCAGTATTTT

J gene: TRBJ1-4
V gene: TRBV27
clone size: NA
D gene: TRBD1
CDR3 protein: CASSRTGVYEKLFF
CDR3 DNA: TGTGCCAGCAGTCGCACAGGGGTATATGAAAAACTGTTTTTT

J gene: TRBJ1-3
V gene: TRBV5-6
clone size: NA
D gene: NA
CDR3 protein: CASTLGGGPGNTIYF
CDR3 DNA: TGTGCCAGCACCCTTGGCGGAGGCCCGGGAAACACCATATATTTT